The 29 T cell receptor beta chains below come from one sample, sequenced in a study of T cell responses to AZD1222 COVID-19 vaccine. Clones were sequenced by immunoSEQ multiplex PCR, and TCRdb holds only the in-frame ones, with some missing. The repertoire consists of about 83,000 clones, with around nine tenths occurring once and the leading ten covering less than 5.5%. The material sequenced was peripheral blood, taken on day 0 of MenACWY control vaccination. These receptors were obtained from an adult in good health.

The genes are TRBV27 and TRBJ2-7, with D tentatively TRBD1 (5 bases). The CDR3 consists of 13 residues. V lost 8 bases, J lost 6 bases, and 17 bases lay in between. Germline values: CDR1 MNHEY, CDR2 SMNVEV (reference sequence). The CDR3 sequence: CASRPGWLSEQYF. The CDR3 coding sequence is TGTGCCAGCCGACCAGGGTGGCTCTCCGAGCAGTACTTC.

The chain couples TRBV19 to TRBJ1-6; D not certain. This CDR3 has 14 amino acids. V was trimmed by 6 bases and J by 8 bases, leaving 14 bases between them. CDR1 is LNHDA and CDR2 is SQIVND in the germline V gene (reference sequence). CDR3 nucleotide sequence: TGTGCCAGTAGCCCGGTGGGGAACGATTCACCCCTCCACTTT. Translating it yields CASSPVGNDSPLHF.

This sequence joins TRBV6-4 and TRBJ1-1; D is unclear. Trimming cost V 4 bases and J 1 base, with 7 bases left between them. The germline gives CDR1 MRHNA, CDR2 SNTAGT. CDR3 length: 13 residues. CDR3 nucleotides: TGTGCCAGCAGTGTTTCGGAGAACACTGAAGCTTTCTTT. Its translation is CASSVSENTEAFF.

The chain joins TRBV19 to TRBJ1-6, with D uncertain. The V end was cut by 5 bases, the J end by 0 bases, with 8 bases between. This CDR3 has 15 residues. Germline V gives CDR1 LNHDA, CDR2 SQIVND (reference sequence). The CDR3 DNA is TGTGCCAGTAGTCCAGGACTCTCCTATAATTCACCCCTCCACTTT. Protein: CASSPGLSYNSPLHF.

The V call is TRBV15, the J call TRBJ2-7; 10 nucleotides match TRBD1. CDR3 size: 15 residues. Trimming at V came to 3 bases and at J to 5 bases, leaving 7 bases not matched to a gene. Per germline, CDR1 LNHNV and CDR2 YYDKDF (reference sequence). CDR3 in amino acids: CATSSGDRGLNEQYF. The CDR3, as DNA: TGTGCCACCAGCAGTGGCGACAGGGGGCTGAACGAGCAGTACTTC.

The V call is TRBV18, the J call TRBJ1-6, with a weak D call TRBD1 (5 bases). CDR1 is KGHSH, CDR2 LQKENI, per germline. The CDR3 covers 15 residues. Trimming stripped 5 bases from V and 9 bases from J, with 17 bases between. CDR3 in DNA: TGTGCCAGCTCATCGGGGCAGGGCGAAGGTTCACCCCTCCACTTT. It translates to CASSSGQGEGSPLHF.

V is TRBV2 and J is TRBJ2-7; D is unclear. Germline loops: CDR1 SNHLY, CDR2 FYNNEI. The CDR3 length is 15 residues. Trimming shortened V by 4 bases and J by 3 bases, and 16 bases separated the two germline ends. Written as DNA, the CDR3 is TGTGCCAGCAGTGGGGCCGCCCCCTTCCTCTACGAGCAGTACTTC. It encodes CASSGAAPFLYEQYF.

V is TRBV13 and J is TRBJ1-5, with D unclear. V was shortened by 0 bases and J by 6 bases, with 3 bases between the two germline ends. CDR3 length equals 12 residues. Germline lookup yields CDR1 PRHDT and CDR2 FYEKMQ (reference sequence). This chain's CDR3 is CASSLGAQPQHF. The CDR3 DNA follows: TGTGCCAGCAGCTTAGGGGCTCAGCCCCAGCATTTT.

This clone is judged medium-sized. The chain combines TRBV5-4 with TRBJ1-3, with 8 bases that match TRBD1. The V gene end was trimmed by 0 bases and the J gene end by 3 bases; junction bases not matched to a gene: 8. Germline lookup yields CDR1 SGHNT and CDR2 YYREEE (reference sequence). The CDR3 consists of 17 residues. DNA for the CDR3: TGTGCCAGCAGCTTGGCCTCCGGGACAGGAATTGGAAACACCATATATTTT. Protein sequence: CASSLASGTGIGNTIYF. Drawing the rest from reference TRBV5-4 and TRBJ1-3, the complete variable domain is ETGVTQSPTHLIKTRGQQVTLRCSSQSGHNTVSWYQQALGQGPQFIFQYYREEENGRGNFPPRFSGLQFPNYSSELNVNALELDDSALYLCASSLASGTGIGNTIYFGEGSWLTVV.

The chain has TRBV13 and TRBJ2-7; a possible D gene is TRBD1 (7 bases). Germline values: CDR1 PRHDT, CDR2 FYEKMQ (reference sequence). The V end lost 3 bases, the J end lost 5 bases, and 14 bases lay between the germline ends. The CDR3 loop spans 14 amino acids. The CDR3, as DNA: TGTGCCAGCAGCTTCCCGACAGGGAGGCACGAGCAGTACTTC. Protein: CASSFPTGRHEQYF.

The chain uses TRBV6-5 and TRBJ1-1; tentatively, D is TRBD1 (5 bases). Trimming shortened V by 10 bases and J by 5 bases, and 17 bases separated the two germline ends. Germline assignment: CDR1 MNHEY and CDR2 SVGAGI. The CDR3 length is 13 residues. DNA of the CDR3: TGTGCCACTTTAGGGGCAGGGAGGACTGAAGCTTTCTTT. It is translated as CATLGAGRTEAFF.

This chain uses TRBV3-1 (or the pseudogene TRBV3-2) with TRBJ1-1; D perhaps matches TRBD1 (6 bases). CDR3 length: 12 residues. V lost 3 bases, J lost 4 bases, and 6 bases lay in between. The germline gives CDR1 LGHDT, CDR2 YNNKEL (reference sequence). The DNA of the CDR3 is TGTGCCAGCAGCCACAGGGGCACTGAAGCTTTCTTT. The encoded protein is CASSHRGTEAFF.

V is TRBV6-1 and J is TRBJ1-1; 8 positions match TRBD1. J was trimmed by 1 base and V by 6 bases; bases with no gene match: 7. The CDR3 loop spans 15 amino acids. Germline loops: CDR1 MNHNS, CDR2 SASEGT. The CDR3 coding sequence is TGTGCCAGCAGGGCCGGACAGGGTGAGAACACTGAAGCTTTCTTT. This codes for CASRAGQGENTEAFF.

J is TRBJ1-6 and V is TRBV20-1; a possible D gene is TRBD1 (5 bases). Trimming left V 3 bases short and J 10 bases short, with 13 bases between. Germline V lookup: CDR1 DFQATT, CDR2 SNEGSKA (reference sequence). There are 13 residues in the CDR3. The CDR3, as DNA: TGCAGTGCTAGTGAGGGGATAACATCACCCCTCCACTTT. Translated: CSASEGITSPLHF.

The V call is TRBV5-1, the J call TRBJ2-2; 15 positions agree with TRBD2. Germline values: CDR1 SGHRS, CDR2 YFSETQ. CDR3 length: 16 residues. Losses at the gene ends were 5 bases for V and 4 bases for J; bases not matched to a gene: 3. CDR3 nucleotides: TGCGCCAGCAGTGGACTAGCGGGAGGGGCCACCGGGGAGCTGTTTTTT. Translation: CASSGLAGGATGELFF.

The chain carries TRBV27 and TRBJ2-2, with D unclear. This CDR3 contains 15 residues. Germline-derived CDR1 and CDR2 are MNHEY and SMNVEV (reference sequence). Trimming removed 6 bases at V and 0 bases at J, with 11 bases between. Written as DNA, the CDR3 is TGTGCCAGCAGGATAACTCACGCGAACACCGGGGAGCTGTTTTTT. Its translation: CASRITHANTGELFF.

The gene calls are TRBV6-1 and TRBJ2-7, with D possibly matching TRBD2 (5 bases). Trimming took 1 base from V and 4 from J, leaving 17 bases between them. There are 16 residues in the CDR3. CDR1 is MNHNS, CDR2 SASEGT, per germline. The DNA for the CDR3 is TGTGCCAGCAGTGAAGGATACCCGGGTGAGGGATACGAGCAGTACTTC. Protein: CASSEGYPGEGYEQYF.

This clone was detected only once. This chain links TRBV6-2 or TRBV6-3 with TRBJ2-2; D gene unclear. Trimming cost V 0 bases and J 6 bases, with 11 bases left between them. CDR3 length: 15 residues. CDR1 and CDR2 from the germline V gene are MNHEY and SVGEGT. The CDR3 is CASSYSSISAGELFF. The CDR3 DNA reads as TGTGCCAGCAGTTACTCAAGCATAAGCGCCGGGGAGCTGTTTTTT.

This chain uses TRBV30 with TRBJ2-7; 7 bases agree with TRBD1. J gave up 4 bases and V 4 bases, and 13 bases lay outside the gene matches. Germline CDR1 reads GTSNPN; CDR2 reads SVGIG (reference sequence). The CDR3 runs 15 residues. The CDR3 region has the DNA TGTGCCTGGAATGATGAAGAGGGGGCTGGATACGAGCAGTACTTC. This translates into CAWNDEEGAGYEQYF.

This CDR3 reads CAISEQGATYEQYF. CDR3 bases: TGTGCCATCAGTGAACAGGGGGCTACCTACGAGCAGTACTTC. This sequence joins TRBV10-3 and TRBJ2-7, with 9 bases fitting TRBD1. Germline CDR1 is ENHRY and CDR2 is SYGVKD. Trimming at V came to 3 bases and at J to 2 bases, leaving 2 bases not matched to a gene. The CDR3 length is 14 residues.

The V call is TRBV7-2, the J call TRBJ1-1; D is perhaps TRBD1 (5 bases). The CDR3 contains 14 residues. Per germline, CDR1 SGHTA and CDR2 FQGNSA. With 3 bases removed from V and 0 bases from J, the gap between germline ends came to 8 bases. The CDR3 DNA reads as TGTGCCAGCAGCTTTGGGGGAATGAACACTGAAGCTTTCTTT. This sequence encodes CASSFGGMNTEAFF.

The chain combines TRBV11-3 with TRBJ1-1; 7 nucleotides align to TRBD1. The V and J ends lost 4 bases and 5 bases, in that order; junction bases with no gene match: 7. This CDR3 has 14 residues. Germline V lookup: CDR1 SGHNT, CDR2 YENEEA. The CDR3 sequence: CASSSRDSPTEAFF. In DNA, the CDR3 is TGTGCCAGCAGCTCCCGGGACAGTCCTACTGAAGCTTTCTTT.

This clone appeared a single time. This chain joins TRBV15 and TRBJ2-1, with D possibly being TRBD1 (5 bases). Per germline, CDR1 LNHNV and CDR2 YYDKDF (reference sequence). This CDR3 contains 16 residues. V lost 0 bases and J lost 6, with 15 bases in between. Here the CDR3 DNA reads TGTGCCACCAGCAGAGACCCAATTTCAGGGATCAATGAGCAGTTCTTC. This gives the protein CATSRDPISGINEQFF.

This sequence joins TRBV6-1 and TRBJ1-5; tentative D call: TRBD1 (5 bases). The CDR3 is 14 residues long. V was clipped by 3 bases and J by 5 bases, with 11 bases between them. The germline V gene encodes CDR1 MNHNS and CDR2 SASEGT. CDR3 in amino acids: CASSEAQGDQPQHF. CDR3 nucleotides: TGTGCCAGCAGTGAGGCGCAGGGAGATCAGCCCCAGCATTTT.

CDR3 nucleotides: TGTGCCTGGAGCTCCCCTAGCGGGAGAATGGCAGATACGCAGTATTTT. Its translation is CAWSSPSGRMADTQYF. The chain recombines TRBV30 with TRBJ2-3; 10 bases fit TRBD2. The CDR3 loop spans 16 amino acids. The germline V gene has CDR1 GTSNPN and CDR2 SVGIG (reference sequence). V lost 3 bases and J lost 4; bases outside the gene matches: 10.

The chain joins TRBV15 to TRBJ2-1, with 7 positions matching TRBD2. This CDR3 region has 16 residues. Germline CDR1 LNHNV, CDR2 YYDKDF (reference sequence). V lost 1 base to trimming and J lost 3 bases; unmatched junction nucleotides: 6. CDR3 protein: CATSRGREYSYNEQFF. In nucleotides, the CDR3 is TGTGCCACCAGCAGAGGGCGGGAGTATAGCTACAATGAGCAGTTCTTC.

CDR3 amino acids: CASSQDLATSDYEQYF. The CDR3 coding sequence is TGCGCCAGCAGCCAAGATTTGGCGACTAGCGACTACGAGCAGTACTTC. The rearrangement joins TRBV4-1 to TRBJ2-7; 8 bases fit TRBD2. The ends lost 0 bases at V and 3 bases at J; junction bases unmatched: 7. This CDR3 spans 16 amino acids. From germline, CDR1 is MGHRA and CDR2 YSYEKL.

This chain uses TRBV5-5 with TRBJ1-4; D gene unclear. Per germline, CDR1 SGHKS and CDR2 YYEKEE (reference sequence). The ends were cut back, 4 bases at V and 13 bases at J, with 11 bases in the middle. The CDR3 is made up of 11 amino acids. As DNA, the CDR3 is TGTGCCAGCAGCCCGCAGGATAGACTGTTTTTT. This sequence encodes CASSPQDRLFF.

The J gene is TRBJ1-5, the V gene TRBV28; 7 bases are shared with TRBD1. Losses at the gene ends were 6 bases for V and 12 bases for J; bases not matched to a gene: 14. The CDR3 is 14 residues long. Germline CDR1 MDHEN, CDR2 SYDVKM. CDR3 protein: CASSPNRGSQGQHF. The CDR3 bases are TGTGCCAGCAGCCCAAACAGGGGCTCGCAGGGCCAGCATTTT.